The text below deals with one TCR beta chain. As yet, its antigen is unknown. No patient escaped relapse after autologous stem cell transplantation, and brentuximab vedotin exposure varied. CDR1 is DFQATT and CDR2 is SNEGSKA in the germline V gene (reference sequence). Trimming pared 3 bases from V and 6 bases from J, leaving 5 bases between. The CDR3 runs 11 residues. TCRdb's table, derived via immunoSEQ multiplex PCR, lists solely in-frame clones and lacks some. In the table there are about 20,000 clones, around 80% of which are singletons. This entry belongs to a study of PD-1 blockade in classical Hodgkin lymphoma. Study overall: Intravenous delivery of nivolumab at 3 mg/kg to patients occurred every 2 weeks. Study-wide results and caveats: Why repertoires differed is undefined; disease activity or prior therapy possibly contributed. Relative to healthy donors, newly diagnosed patients reportedly had lower baseline TCR diversity, which was reported as lower still in relapsed/refractory patients. Compared with baseline, CD4+ but not CD8+ TCR diversity had risen significantly by C4D1.

Source: peripheral blood mononuclear cells (PBMCs), taken at baseline. This chain links TRBV20-1 with TRBJ2-2; D uncertain. This TCR came from a human donor with classical Hodgkin lymphoma. The CDR3 is CSASSPGELFF. CDR3 DNA sequence: TGCAGTGCTAGTTCTCCCGGGGAGCTGTTTTTT.